These T cell receptor beta chains were read from a single sample in a study of blood T cell repertoires in COVID-19. The table came from immunoSEQ multiplex PCR; TCRdb's copy has only in-frame clones and leaves some out. Counted here are roughly 70,000 clones, 87% occurring once; the ten biggest clones make up approximately 28%. The sequencing input was peripheral blood. The receptors were sampled from a woman older than 75 with active or convalescent COVID-19. Both conserved end residues are trimmed from each CDR3. Rows may omit the clone size; those that give it use once, few, many or a size class.

j_call | v_call | clone_size | cdr3_aa
TRBJ2-3 | TRBV7-2 | . | ASSLGRARSSTDTQY
TRBJ2-5 | TRBV19 | few | ASSIRGGETQY
TRBJ1-6 | TRBV29-1 | . | SARSPGRGPILSSYNSPLH
TRBJ2-1 | TRBV7-2 | . | ASSRQGGGEQF
TRBJ2-2 | TRBV2 | . | ASIARAGTGELF
TRBJ1-3 | TRBV11-3 | . | ASSLGASGNTIY
TRBJ1-5 | TRBV4-1 | . | ASSQFTNQPQH
TRBJ2-3 | TRBV2 | . | ASSEDRGMTDTQY
TRBJ1-1 | TRBV7-2 | . | ASSLVAVNTEAF
TRBJ1-2 | TRBV5-4 | few | ASSLRTENGYT
TRBJ2-7 | TRBV3-1/TRBV3-2 | few | ASSPLGAPSYEQY
TRBJ1-3 | TRBV19 | once | ASGSRGSNGNTIY
TRBJ1-3 | TRBV5-4 | . | ASSLDLGGGNTIY
TRBJ2-3 | TRBV27 | . | ASSLTGTSGGRTDTQY
TRBJ2-1 | TRBV7-6 | . | ASSSGTGDNEQF
TRBJ1-2 | TRBV10-3 | . | AISVGGDGYT
TRBJ2-2 | TRBV11-3 | . | ASSPPGRGPGELF
TRBJ1-2 | TRBV24-1 | . | ATSERGQGVSGYT
TRBJ1-3 | TRBV5-1 | . | ASSAGPLSGNTIY
TRBJ1-6 | TRBV7-2 | once | ASSLVNYSPLH
TRBJ1-1 | TRBV7-9 | . | ASSKKLKTGGFDSEAF
TRBJ2-3 | TRBV6-1 | few | ASSDRTSGGTDTDTQY
TRBJ1-5 | TRBV3-1/TRBV3-2 | . | ASSQGGAGVQPQH
TRBJ1-5 | TRBV9 | . | ASSVGGLNQPQH
TRBJ1-2 | TRBV6-2/TRBV6-3 | . | ASSGQNYGYT
TRBJ2-2 | TRBV6-2/TRBV6-3 | once | ASSAPSGGANTGELF
TRBJ2-1 | TRBV6-2/TRBV6-3 | . | ASSYSAGLAGASYNEQF
TRBJ1-1 | TRBV5-1 | . | ASSSLPRRGLRTEAF
TRBJ1-1 | TRBV25-1 | . | ASSPTGYNTEAF
TRBJ2-7 | TRBV3-1/TRBV3-2 | . | ASSPGGGGYEQY
TRBJ1-3 | TRBV19 | . | ASNHPSGGTGNTIY
TRBJ1-5 | TRBV12-3/TRBV12-4 | . | ASTQTGNQPQH
TRBJ2-2 | TRBV19 | . | ASSIDRGRLTGELF
TRBJ1-5 | TRBV6-5 | . | ASKTSGGRSQPQH
TRBJ2-5 | TRBV29-1 | . | SVESRVKTQY
TRBJ1-1 | TRBV5-1 | once | ASSLTEAGTEAF
TRBJ2-3 | TRBV29-1 | . | SVKLTSGGAMGLGTDTQY
TRBJ2-3 | TRBV7-2 | . | ASSLVGGATGDTQY
TRBJ2-3 | TRBV5-1 | . | ASSGAGGLHTDTQY
TRBJ2-1 | TRBV7-9 | . | ASSLIGGSNEQF
TRBJ1-2 | TRBV6-2/TRBV6-3 | . | ASSYYAAAANYGYT
TRBJ1-3 | TRBV30 | . | AWSQRGSGNTIY
TRBJ1-6 | TRBV3-1/TRBV3-2 | . | ASSNRGLDSPLH
TRBJ2-3 | TRBV6-5 | once | ASSRSGETDTQY
TRBJ2-7 | TRBV7-9 | . | ASSRVSYEQY
TRBJ2-5 | TRBV18 | . | ASSPRRGGMEETQY
TRBJ1-6 | TRBV6-2/TRBV6-3 | . | ASCQGPISPLH
TRBJ2-4 | TRBV10-1 | . | ASSRGGPGQGNIQY
TRBJ1-2 | TRBV27 | . | ASSFRDRGRYGYT
TRBJ1-4 | TRBV19 | . | ATDSQGAVEKLF
TRBJ2-7 | TRBV7-2 | . | ASSLIGGGEQY